This TCR beta chain is drawn from a study of CD4+ T cells in melanoma. Produced via immunoSEQ multiplex PCR; TCRdb's table is partial and in-frame only. The profile shows more than 110,000 clones, about nine tenths of them singletons. To note about this clone: As yet, its antigen is unknown.

General observations from the study: Diverse differentiation states were reported for melanoma neoantigen-specific CD4+ T cells. CD8+ T cell, macrophage and B cell function reportedly correlated with neoantigen-specific CD4+ T cells.

Germline values: CDR1 SEHNR, CDR2 FQNEAQ (reference sequence). The CDR3 consists of 14 residues. With 6 bases clipped from V and 5 bases from J, the junction kept 4 bases outside the gene matches. This sequence was found in a human donor with melanoma. V and J are TRBV7-9 and TRBJ2-3; 11 bases map to TRBD1. CDR3 sequence: CASSHGTGGDTQYF. In nucleotides, the CDR3 is TGTGCCAGCAGTCACGGGACAGGGGGAGATACGCAGTATTTT.